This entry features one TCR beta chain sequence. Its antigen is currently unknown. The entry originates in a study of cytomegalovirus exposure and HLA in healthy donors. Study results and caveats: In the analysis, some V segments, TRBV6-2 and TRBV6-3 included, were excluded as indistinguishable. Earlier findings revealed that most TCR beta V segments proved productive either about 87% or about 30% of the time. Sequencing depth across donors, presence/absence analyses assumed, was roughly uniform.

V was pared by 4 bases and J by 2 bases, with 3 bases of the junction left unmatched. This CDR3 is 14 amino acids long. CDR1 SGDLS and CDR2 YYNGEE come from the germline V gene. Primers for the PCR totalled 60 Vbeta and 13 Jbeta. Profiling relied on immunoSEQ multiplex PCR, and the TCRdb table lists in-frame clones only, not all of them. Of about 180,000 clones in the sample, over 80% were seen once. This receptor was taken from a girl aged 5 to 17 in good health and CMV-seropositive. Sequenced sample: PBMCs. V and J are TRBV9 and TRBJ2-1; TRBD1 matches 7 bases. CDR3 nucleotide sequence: TGTGCCAGCAGCAGGGGGACAGCCTACAATGAGCAGTTCTTC. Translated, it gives CASSRGTAYNEQFF. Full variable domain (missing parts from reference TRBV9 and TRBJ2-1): DSGVTQTPKHLITATGQRVTLRCSPRSGDLSVYWYQQSLDQGLQFLIQYYNGEERAKGNILERFSAQQFPDLHSELNLSSLELGDSALYFCASSRGTAYNEQFFGPGTRLTVL.